The following is a T cell receptor beta chain sequence with its context. Its cognate antigen is unknown. The entry originates in a study of tumor-infiltrating lymphocytes in primary liver carcinoma. The overall study: Patients comprised men and women whose ages fell between 30 and 69 years.

TCR beta cDNA came from about 450 ng total RNA, primed with a constant-region primer. Library construction for TCR beta comprised three nested multiplex PCR rounds performed with slightly modified ARM-PCR. Amplification in the first two PCR rounds was performed using TRBV1-TRBV30 forward primers and a C-beta reverse primer for roughly 9 cycles each. TCRdb re-analysed the multiplex PCR reads in MiXCR, keeping a single row per CDR3 protein. The sample has 90,000 to 150,000 distinct CDR3 sequences; roughly 75% are singletons. This CDR3 comprises 14 residues. The germline V and J ends were trimmed by 6 bases and 0 bases, with 13 bases remaining between them. Germline values: CDR1 SGHDT, CDR2 YYEEEE. Broader study findings: Tumors significantly exceeded blood in top-250-clone fraction (p = 0.039). Tumor-adjacent and tumor-blood pairs shared a smaller degree of overlap than tumor region pairs.

DNA and RNA were both co-extracted from about 19-30 mg of bulk tissue that had not been sorted. The rearrangement joins TRBV5-6 to TRBJ2-7; D is perhaps TRBD1 (5 bases). The clonotype was recovered from a woman aged 60-75 years with primary liver carcinoma and hepatitis B virus infection. The sample consisted of tumor-adjacent normal liver tissue. The CDR3 is CASNSGSSSYEQYF. In DNA, the CDR3 is TGTGCCAGCAATTCAGGGTCGAGCTCCTACGAGCAGTACTTC.